Below, 14 T cell receptor beta chains from the same sample are listed, as sequenced in a study of vaccination and CD4 T cells after COVID-19. The treatment denotes: roughly 10-day PBMC culture with coronavirus spike peptide pools or control peptides (ViraFEST assay). What these receptors recognize is not known. Oncomine TCR Beta short-read sequencing was applied to DNA from cultured CD4+ T cells. TCRdb processed the PCR reads anew with MiXCR; each CDR3 protein has one entry. The repertoire holds 11,000 or so distinct CDR3 sequences, with 55% to 60% as singletons. Sequencing was performed on CD4+ T cells from blood, cultured in vitro. The receptor source for this set is a human donor who had recovered from COVID-19.

The chain joins TRBV6-1 to TRBJ1-1; 8 nucleotides agree with TRBD1. Trimming removed 10 bases from V and 8 bases from J; junction bases left unmatched: 9. The CDR3 length is 12 residues. Germline loops: CDR1 MNHNS, CDR2 SASEGT. The CDR3 nucleotides read TGTGCCAATGGACAGGGTGTGCGGGAAGCTTTCTTT. Protein product: CANGQGVREAFF.

This clonotype was seen a handful of times. V and J are TRBV19 and TRBJ2-7; maybe TRBD1 (6 bases). CDR1 is LNHDA and CDR2 is SQIVND in the germline V gene (reference sequence). V was clipped by 6 bases and J by 0 bases, with 9 bases between them. CDR3 length: 13 amino acids. CDR3 region: CASRDSHSYEQYF. The CDR3 DNA follows: TGTGCCAGTAGGGACAGCCACTCCTACGAGCAGTACTTC. Full variable domain (outside the CDR3, taken from reference TRBV19 and TRBJ2-7): DGGITQSPKYLFRKEGQNVTLSCEQNLNHDAMYWYRQDPGQGLRLIYYSQIVNDFQKGDIAEGYSVSREKKESFPLTVTSAQKNPTAFYLCASRDSHSYEQYFGPGTRLTVT.

This chain connects TRBV7-3 to TRBJ2-6, with 7 positions matching TRBD2. J was trimmed by 0 bases and V by 5 bases; bases with no gene match: 10. The CDR3 contains 18 residues. Germline V lookup: CDR1 SGHTA, CDR2 FQGTGA. The CDR3 is CASSRTGAGVSGANVLTF. The CDR3 region has the DNA TGTGCCAGCAGCCGTACAGGCGCGGGGGTCTCTGGGGCCAACGTCCTGACTTTC.

The chain carries TRBV30 and TRBJ1-3, with D uncertain. The ends were cut back, 7 bases at V and 0 bases at J, with 4 bases in the middle. CDR3 length: 11 residues. CDR1 is GTSNPN, CDR2 SVGIG, per germline (reference sequence). The CDR3 loop is CASHSGNTIYF. In DNA, the CDR3 is TGTGCCTCCCACTCTGGAAACACCATATATTTT.

The rearrangement joins TRBV7-2 to TRBJ1-2; D gene ambiguous. CDR3 length equals 17 residues. Deletions cut 5 bases from V and 8 bases from J, with 27 bases between. Germline CDR1 is SGHTA and CDR2 is FQGNSA. As DNA, the CDR3 is TGTGCCAGCAGCCCCCAACATCAGGCCGGGCGTAACCAAGGCTACACCTTC. It is translated as CASSPQHQAGRNQGYTF.

The chain carries TRBV2 and TRBJ2-7; D remains unclear. With 3 bases removed from V and 4 bases from J, the gap between germline ends came to 10 bases. In germline, CDR1 is SNHLY, CDR2 FYNNEI. The CDR3 covers 13 residues. In DNA, the CDR3 is TGTGCCAGCAGTGATCAGGCCCTATACGAGCAGTACTTC. Protein product: CASSDQALYEQYF.

The J gene is TRBJ2-7, the V gene TRBV6-1; D may match TRBD1 or TRBD2 (5 bases each). This CDR3 has 15 residues. V was shortened by 7 bases and J by 0 bases, with 16 bases between the two germline ends. The germline CDR1 and CDR2 sequences are MNHNS and SASEGT. The CDR3 DNA reads as TGTGCCAGCAACCGGGACCGATGGAGCTCCTACGAGCAGTACTTC. Translation: CASNRDRWSSYEQYF.

Judged by abundance, this clonotype is medium-sized. The V gene is TRBV6-5, the J gene TRBJ1-1; a possible D gene is TRBD1 (5 bases). Trimming left V 2 bases short and J 1 base short, with 8 bases between. Germline-derived CDR1 and CDR2 are MNHEY and SVGAGI. This CDR3 region has 14 residues. CDR3 coding DNA: TGTGCCAGCAGTTACGGTGGGGGGAACACTGAAGCTTTCTTT. It specifies CASSYGGGNTEAFF.

This clonotype has just a few counts. The chain uses TRBV6-2 or TRBV6-3 and TRBJ2-7; 10 nucleotides align to TRBD2. V lost 6 bases to trimming and J lost 0 bases; unmatched junction nucleotides: 5. The V gene's germline CDR1 is MNHEY and CDR2 SVGEGT. The CDR3 loop spans 15 amino acids. CDR3 nucleotides: TGTGCCAGCAGAGTAGCGGGAGGCCACTCCTACGAGCAGTACTTC. It specifies CASRVAGGHSYEQYF.

The chain carries TRBV20-1 and TRBJ2-1; 11 bases match TRBD2. CDR1 and CDR2 from the germline V gene are DFQATT and SNEGSKA (reference sequence). Trimming at V came to 0 bases and at J to 13 bases, leaving 14 bases not matched to a gene. The CDR3 totals 16 residues. The CDR3, as DNA: TGCAGTGCTAGAGACTCGGGACTAGCGGCGCTCTTTGGTCAGTTCTTC. Translation: CSARDSGLAALFGQFF.

This chain connects TRBV28 to TRBJ1-2, with D possibly matching TRBD1 (5 bases). This CDR3 has 13 amino acids. The V gene lost 2 bases and the J gene lost 2 bases, with 6 bases spanning the gap. Germline CDR1 is MDHEN and CDR2 is SYDVKM. The chain's CDR3 is CASSLRTNYGYTF. The CDR3 DNA reads as TGTGCCAGCAGTTTACGGACAAACTATGGCTACACCTTC.

The rearrangement links TRBV6-1 to TRBJ1-2; no reliable D call. The CDR3 has 12 residues. Germline-derived CDR1 and CDR2 are MNHNS and SASEGT. Trimming took off 6 bases at V and 8 bases at J, with 13 bases between the two ends. CDR3 nucleotides: TGTGCCAGCAGCAAAACTACGGGAGGCTACACCTTC. Amino acids: CASSKTTGGYTF.

This chain connects TRBV24-1 to TRBJ2-7; 8 nucleotides agree with TRBD1. This CDR3 is built from 14 residues. Germline loops: CDR1 KGHDR, CDR2 SFDVKD. The V gene end was trimmed by 9 bases and the J gene end by 0 bases; junction bases not matched to a gene: 6. The CDR3 region has the DNA TGTGCCACCCGCGGGACAGGAGGCTCCTACGAGCAGTACTTC. This sequence encodes CATRGTGGSYEQYF.

This clonotype has more than one count but fewer than ten. The genes are TRBV7-9 and TRBJ2-3; no firm D call. Looked up from germline, CDR1 is SEHNR and CDR2 is FQNEAQ (reference sequence). Trimming took off 5 bases at V and 5 bases at J, with 17 bases between the two ends. The CDR3 runs to 15 residues. The CDR3 sequence is CASSSFSRSGDTQYF. The CDR3 bases are TGTGCCAGCAGCAGTTTTTCGCGGTCCGGAGATACGCAGTATTTT.